This TCR beta chain came from a study of sequential checkpoint blockade in melanoma. Overall study context: Each arm's sequence ended with maintenance nivolumab.

This clone is deemed large (0.1 to 1%). The CDR3 consists of 15 residues. The V gene's germline CDR1 is PRHDT and CDR2 FYEKMQ (reference sequence). With 7 bases removed from V and 3 bases from J, the gap between germline ends came to 19 bases. Method: immunoSEQ multiplex PCR; TCRdb's copy keeps in-frame clones and lacks some. The sample holds 15,000 to 20,000 clones; under 80% are singletons and the top ten take approximately 10%. Treatment denoted: randomized to nivolumab then ipilimumab (arm A) or the reverse (arm B). Patients had received no earlier DNA-damaging chemotherapy. From thawed PBMCs, live CD3+CD8+ cells negative for CD19 and CD56 were sorted.

This specimen was CD8+ T cells sorted from blood (inferred from file names), taken from a patient given nivolumab and ipilimumab in sequence. The sequence was obtained from a human donor with melanoma. This chain connects TRBV13 to TRBJ2-7; D possibly corresponds to TRBD1 (6 bases). As DNA, the CDR3 is TGTGCCAGCACCCCGTGGGCAGGGGTGGGCTACGAGCAGTACTTC. This translates into CASTPWAGVGYEQYF.